The subject of this entry is one TCR beta chain. Its antigen is not known. Within the sample, other DNA sequences also encode this same CDR3. The data are from a study of shared clonotypes between healthy human individuals. In the study overall: A couple of women and three men aged 18 to 49 served as donors. CD4 naive and CD4 memory each took three plates per donor, while CD8 naive took two and CD8 memory one. Study conclusions and caveats: Represented diversity, genetic and exposure-history alike, was limited by few donors.

Germline CDR1 MDHEN, CDR2 SYDVKM. The trim removed 9 bases at V and 1 base at J, leaving 4 bases unmatched. The CDR3 is 13 residues long. As originally analysed: ImmunoSEQ output held junction-only sequences without quality scores, so filtering differed. Sequencing used immunoSEQ multiplex PCR; TCRdb keeps in-frame clones, though not all of them. V and J calls and clone size come straight from that table; D and trimming were deduced from the DNA. The sample lists approximately 2.3 million clones, approximately 93% seen once, with approximately 0.4% in the top ten. The TCR comes from a man aged 18 to 35 in good health. Some clones in this sample may be carry-over from other donors' samples. The chain combines TRBV28 with TRBJ2-5, with 8 bases aligning to TRBD1. Sequencing was done on a sample of naive CD4+ T cells from PBMCs. As for subset: CD45RA+ positively selected. In nucleotides, the CDR3 is TGTGCCAGTAATCAGGGGGCCCAAGAGACCCAGTACTTC. Translation gives CASNQGAQETQYF.